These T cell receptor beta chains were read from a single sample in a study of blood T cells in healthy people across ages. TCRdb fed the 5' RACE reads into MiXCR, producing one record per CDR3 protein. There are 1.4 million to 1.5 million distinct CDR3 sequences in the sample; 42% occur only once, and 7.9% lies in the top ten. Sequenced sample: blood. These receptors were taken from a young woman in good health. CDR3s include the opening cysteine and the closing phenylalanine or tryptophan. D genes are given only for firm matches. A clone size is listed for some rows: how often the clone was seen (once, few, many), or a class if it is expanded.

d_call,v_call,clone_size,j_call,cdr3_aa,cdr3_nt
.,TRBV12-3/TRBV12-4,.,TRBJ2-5,CASSFPRGRVETQYF,TGTGCCAGCAGTTTTCCCCGGGGCAGGGTGGAGACCCAGTACTTC
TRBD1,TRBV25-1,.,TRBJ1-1,CASSGGGPEAFF,TGTGCCAGCAGTGGAGGGGGCCCAGAAGCTTTCTTT
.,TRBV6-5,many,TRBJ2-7,CASSYSGAYEQYF,TGTGCCAGCAGTTACTCGGGAGCCTACGAGCAGTACTTC
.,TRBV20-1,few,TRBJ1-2,CSASPTGPGYGYTF,TGCAGTGCTAGCCCCACCGGACCCGGTTATGGCTACACCTTC
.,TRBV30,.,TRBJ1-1,CAWTVPGQGNTEAFF,TGTGCCTGGACCGTTCCAGGGCAGGGCAACACTGAAGCTTTCTTT
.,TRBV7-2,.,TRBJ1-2,CASSVRTEPYGYTF,TGTGCCAGCAGCGTCCGGACGGAACCCTATGGCTACACCTTC
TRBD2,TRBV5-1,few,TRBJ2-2,CASSPSGSFVLVPGELFF,TGCGCCAGCAGCCCAAGCGGGAGTTTTGTTTTAGTGCCCGGGGAGCTGTTTTTT
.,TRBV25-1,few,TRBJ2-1,CASSDQTPAAFF,TGTGCCAGCAGTGACCAGACTCCCGCGGCGTTCTTC
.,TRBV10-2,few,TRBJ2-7,CASSERGVDYEQYF,TGCGCCAGCAGTGAGAGGGGAGTAGACTACGAGCAGTACTTC
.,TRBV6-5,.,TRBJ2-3,CASSYTHPRFGDTQYF,TGTGCCAGCAGTTACACTCATCCCAGATTCGGAGATACGCAGTATTTT
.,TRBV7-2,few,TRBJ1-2,CASSNRTGLTGGYTF,TGTGCCAGCAGCAACAGAACGGGACTGACTGGTGGCTACACCTTC
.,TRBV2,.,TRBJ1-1,CASKAEELNTEAFF,TGTGCCAGCAAGGCCGAGGAGCTGAACACTGAAGCTTTCTTT
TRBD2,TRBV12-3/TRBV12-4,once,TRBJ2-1,CASSSTSGGPNEQFF,TGTGCCAGCAGTTCTACTAGCGGGGGGCCCAATGAGCAGTTCTTC
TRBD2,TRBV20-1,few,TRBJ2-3,CSARESGRIGDTQYF,TGCAGTGCTAGAGAAAGCGGGAGAATAGGTGATACGCAGTATTTT
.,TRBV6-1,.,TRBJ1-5,CASSEPTGAAQPQHF,TGTGCCAGCAGTGAGCCCACGGGGGCGGCTCAGCCCCAGCATTTT
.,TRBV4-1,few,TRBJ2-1,CASSQKQGGDEQFF,TGCGCCAGCAGCCAAAAACAGGGTGGGGATGAGCAGTTCTTC
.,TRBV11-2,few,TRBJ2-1,CASTALSSYNEQFF,TGTGCCAGCACCGCCTTGAGCTCCTACAATGAGCAGTTCTTC
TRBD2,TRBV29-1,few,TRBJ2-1,CSVTTSSYNEQFF,TGCAGCGTTACGACTAGCTCTTACAATGAGCAGTTCTTC
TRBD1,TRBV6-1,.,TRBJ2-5,CASSEGRDRRQETQYF,TGTGCCAGCAGTGAAGGCCGGGACAGGAGGCAAGAGACCCAGTACTTC
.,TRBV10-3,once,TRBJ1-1,CAISGDRGEAFF,TGTGCCATCAGTGGAGACAGAGGGGAAGCTTTCTTT
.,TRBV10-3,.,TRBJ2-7,CAISESMSWSRENEQYF,TGTGCCATCAGTGAGTCGATGTCTTGGAGCAGGGAGAACGAGCAGTACTTC
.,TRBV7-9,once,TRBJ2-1,CASRGDQPSSYNEQFF,TGTGCCAGCAGGGGGGACCAACCAAGCTCCTACAATGAGCAGTTCTTC
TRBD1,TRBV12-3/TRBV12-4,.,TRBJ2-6,CASSLKQGSGANVLTF,TGTGCCAGCAGTCTGAAACAGGGGTCTGGGGCCAACGTCCTGACTTTC
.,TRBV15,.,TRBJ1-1,CATSRGGDTEAFF,TGTGCCACCAGCAGAGGGGGGGACACTGAAGCTTTCTTT
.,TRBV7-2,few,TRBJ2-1,CASSLDGYTQFF,TGTGCCAGCAGCTTAGATGGCTATACACAGTTCTTC
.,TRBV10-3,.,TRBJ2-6,CAISESPQVSGANVLTF,TGTGCCATCAGTGAGTCACCCCAGGTCTCTGGGGCCAACGTCCTGACTTTC
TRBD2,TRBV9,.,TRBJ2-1,CASSVGGGGANFDEQFF,TGTGCCAGCAGCGTAGGGGGCGGGGGGGCCAATTTCGATGAGCAGTTCTTC
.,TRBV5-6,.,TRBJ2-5,CASSLVAGTLSREQYF,TGTGCCAGCAGCTTGGTAGCCGGGACCCTCTCGAGGGAGCAGTACTTC
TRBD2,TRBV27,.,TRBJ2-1,CASSLLSAAGEGDEQFF,TGTGCCAGCAGTTTACTCTCTGCAGCGGGAGAAGGTGATGAGCAGTTCTTC
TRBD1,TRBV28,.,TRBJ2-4,CASSPDRSLRLGKNIQYF,TGTGCCAGCTCCCCGGACAGGAGTCTCCGGTTGGGCAAAAACATTCAGTACTTC
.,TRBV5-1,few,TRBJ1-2,CASSPGAQTHYGYTF,TGCGCCAGCAGCCCCGGGGCACAGACACACTATGGCTACACCTTC
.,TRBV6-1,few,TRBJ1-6,CASREDSPLHF,TGTGCCAGCAGGGAGGATTCACCCCTCCACTTT
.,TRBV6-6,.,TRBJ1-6,CASSAGLSNSPLHF,TGTGCCAGCAGCGCGGGTCTTTCTAATTCACCCCTCCACTTT
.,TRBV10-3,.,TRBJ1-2,CAISESPGSYPYGYTF,TGTGCCATCAGTGAGTCACCAGGGAGTTACCCCTATGGCTACACCTTC
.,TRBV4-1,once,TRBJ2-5,CASNPGHQALQETQYF,TGCGCCAGCAACCCAGGACATCAAGCACTCCAAGAGACCCAGTACTTC
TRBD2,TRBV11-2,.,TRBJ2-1,CASSTLTSGRMDEQFF,TGTGCCAGCAGCACATTAACTAGCGGGAGAATGGATGAGCAGTTCTTC
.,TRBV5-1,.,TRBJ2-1,CASSSQGAYSYNEQFF,TGCGCCAGCAGCTCACAGGGCGCCTACTCCTACAATGAGCAGTTCTTC
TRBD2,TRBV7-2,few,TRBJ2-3,CASSLTPGLAQFLEDTQYF,TGTGCCAGCAGCCTAACCCCGGGACTAGCGCAATTCTTAGAGGATACGCAGTATTTT
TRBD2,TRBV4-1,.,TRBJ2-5,CASSQGGTGTSKETQYF,TGCGCCAGCAGCCAAGGGGGGACCGGGACTAGCAAAGAGACCCAGTACTTC
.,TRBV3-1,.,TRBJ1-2,CASTPGFLNIPEGYTF,TGTGCCAGCACCCCCGGGTTTCTCAACATTCCGGAAGGCTACACCTTC
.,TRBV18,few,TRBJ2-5,CASSPMAFGEQETQYF,TGTGCCAGCTCACCAATGGCTTTCGGGGAGCAAGAGACCCAGTACTTC